What follows are 31 T cell receptor beta chains derived from one specimen sequenced in a study of response to subunit inactivated influenza vaccine. MiXCR, applied by TCRdb to the RT-PCR reads, yields one record per CDR3 protein. This sample carries roughly 700,000 distinct CDR3 sequences, roughly 14% of them seen once, and the ten largest clones take 6.5% to 8.5%. The material sequenced was PBMCs from blood, taken 14 to 15 days before vaccination. These receptors were collected from a man in his fifties or sixties who received an inactivated influenza vaccine.

This clonotype was seen a handful of times. The chain couples TRBV12-3 or TRBV12-4 to TRBJ2-7; TRBD1 matches 9 bases. J was trimmed by 4 bases and V by 6 bases; bases with no gene match: 10. CDR3 size: 15 residues. CDR3: CASRNRDREGYEQYF. In DNA form, the CDR3 reads TGTGCCAGCAGAAATCGGGACAGGGAGGGTTACGAGCAGTACTTC.

This clonotype was found a few times. CDR3 bases: TGCGCCAGCAGCCAAGGGACTCCGGGAGGAGATACGCAGTATTTT. Amino acids: CASSQGTPGGDTQYF. The rearrangement uses TRBV4-3 and TRBJ2-3; TRBD2 matches 7 bases. With 1 base clipped from V and 5 bases from J, the junction kept 6 bases outside the gene matches. This CDR3 is built from 15 residues. Germline V gene sequence: CDR1 LGHNA, CDR2 YSLEER.

The genes are TRBV29-1 and TRBJ1-5; D is uncertain. Germline CDR1 reads SQVTM; CDR2 reads ANQGSEA. CDR3 length: 13 amino acids. Trimming took off 5 bases at V and 0 bases at J, with 8 bases between the two ends. CDR3 sequence reads: CSVLVDSNQPQHF. In DNA, the CDR3 is TGCAGCGTTCTGGTGGATAGCAATCAGCCCCAGCATTTT.

This clonotype was picked up a small number of times. The gene calls are TRBV5-1 and TRBJ2-3; D is possibly TRBD1 (6 bases). Germline-derived CDR1 and CDR2 are SGHRS and YFSETQ. Trimming left V 4 bases short and J 0 bases short, with 15 bases between. This CDR3 has 16 residues. DNA of the CDR3: TGCGCCAGCAGCCGAATCCCCAGGGGTAGCACAGATACGCAGTATTTT. As protein: CASSRIPRGSTDTQYF.

The rearrangement uses TRBV7-3 and TRBJ2-1; 12 bases agree with TRBD2. The CDR3 has 16 amino acids. The germline gives CDR1 SGHTA, CDR2 FQGTGA. V lost 4 bases and J lost 9; bases outside the gene matches: 10. DNA for the CDR3: TGTGCCAGCAGCTCCCTACTAGCGGGAGGTAGCGGTGAGCAGTTCTTC. Amino acids: CASSSLLAGGSGEQFF.

J is TRBJ1-5 and V is TRBV4-3; D unresolved. V was clipped by 1 base and J by 7 bases, with 8 bases between them. Germline-derived CDR1 and CDR2 are LGHNA and YSLEER. This CDR3 region has 13 residues. CDR3 in amino acids: CASSQVKGQPQHF. CDR3 nucleotides: TGCGCCAGCAGCCAAGTAAAGGGACAGCCCCAGCATTTT.

The gene calls are TRBV16 and TRBJ1-5; 8 bases are a match to TRBD1. With V trimmed by 2 bases and J by 3 bases, 3 bases remained unmatched. The germline gives CDR1 KGHSY, CDR2 FQNENV. The CDR3 has 15 amino acids. This CDR3 reads CASSQGTGFNQPQHF. The DNA for the CDR3 is TGTGCCAGCAGCCAAGGGACAGGATTCAATCAGCCCCAGCATTTT.

There are a few counts of this clonotype. The V gene is TRBV12-3 or TRBV12-4, the J gene TRBJ2-3, with 10 bases that match TRBD1. CDR3 length: 15 amino acids. Germline trimming cut 5 bases from V and 3 bases from J; bases unmatched to any gene: 5. This chain's CDR3 is CASSDRGRLTDTQYF. The CDR3 region has the DNA TGTGCCAGCAGTGACAGGGGGCGCCTGACAGATACGCAGTATTTT.

This clonotype showed up just a few times. This rearrangement joins TRBV7-2 to TRBJ2-5, with 7 bases identical to TRBD2. The CDR3 runs to 13 residues. With V trimmed by 5 bases and J by 5 bases, 5 bases remained unmatched. Per the germline V gene, CDR1 is SGHTA and CDR2 is FQGNSA. The CDR3 region is CASSPSGKETQYF. The CDR3 DNA reads TGTGCCAGCAGCCCAAGCGGGAAGGAGACCCAGTACTTC.

This clonotype was observed many times. The chain joins TRBV13 to TRBJ2-1; 13 positions match TRBD2. The CDR3 is 16 residues long. The germline gives CDR1 PRHDT, CDR2 FYEKMQ (reference sequence). Trimming cost V 4 bases and J 8 bases; bases outside gene matches: 8. This chain's CDR3 is CASSYPGTSGKDEQFF. In nucleotides, the CDR3 is TGTGCCAGCAGCTACCCCGGGACTAGCGGGAAGGATGAGCAGTTCTTC.

This clonotype showed up just a few times. The V call is TRBV6-5, the J call TRBJ2-1, with 7 bases that match TRBD2. J lost 12 bases, V lost 4 bases, and 12 bases had no gene match. The germline gives CDR1 MNHEY, CDR2 SVGAGI. The CDR3 consists of 14 residues. The CDR3 here is CASSLAGGVQGQFF. CDR3 coding DNA: TGTGCCAGCAGTTTAGCGGGCGGAGTACAAGGGCAGTTCTTC.

This sequence joins TRBV12-3 or TRBV12-4 and TRBJ2-7, with D hard to call. V was cut by 4 bases and J by 3 bases, with 31 bases left in between. The CDR3 is made up of 20 amino acids. The CDR3 region is CASSSRPRFQSETKSYEQYF. For the CDR3, the DNA is TGTGCCAGCAGTTCTCGCCCACGATTTCAGTCTGAGACGAAGAGCTACGAGCAGTACTTC.

This clonotype came up a few times. The V call is TRBV18, the J call TRBJ1-3; D is ambiguous. Trimming stripped 0 bases from V and 0 bases from J, with 9 bases between. Germline CDR1 is KGHSH and CDR2 is LQKENI. The length of the CDR3 is 16 residues. This chain's CDR3 is CASSPPRAPSGNTIYF. CDR3 sequence (DNA): TGTGCCAGCTCACCACCGAGGGCGCCCTCTGGAAACACCATATATTTT.

The V call is TRBV6-2 or TRBV6-3, the J call TRBJ2-7; 8 bases are shared with TRBD2. From germline, CDR1 is MNHEY and CDR2 SVGEGT. V gave up 7 bases and J gave up 4 bases; unmatched junction bases: 6. CDR3 length: 13 amino acids. The CDR3 DNA is TGTGCCAGCACCCTTAGCGGGATGTACGAGCAGTACTTC. The encoded protein is CASTLSGMYEQYF.

This clonotype has more than one count but fewer than ten. The chain uses TRBV11-2 and TRBJ1-2, with D uncertain. The CDR3 consists of 15 residues. Per the germline V gene, CDR1 is SGHAT and CDR2 is FQNNGV. The V gene lost 5 bases and the J gene lost 4 bases, with 17 bases spanning the gap. The CDR3, as DNA: TGTGCCAGCAGCAAAGTCGAGGGAAGAATCTATGGCTACACCTTC. Its protein is CASSKVEGRIYGYTF.

The sample holds many counts of this clonotype. The CDR3 coding sequence is TGTGCCAGCAGCAATGGACTAGCCTACAATGAGCAGTTCTTC. Translation gives CASSNGLAYNEQFF. This rearrangement joins TRBV3-1 to TRBJ2-1, with TRBD2 matching over 7 bases. Trimming at V came to 5 bases and at J to 2 bases, leaving 3 bases not matched to a gene. Germline CDR1 and CDR2: LGHDT and YNNKEL (reference sequence). The CDR3 has 14 amino acids.

This clonotype was detected only a few times. The rearrangement joins TRBV5-1 to TRBJ2-5; 9 nucleotides align to TRBD2. The CDR3 is 16 amino acids. Germline V gene data show CDR1 as SGHRS and CDR2 as YFSETQ. Trimming at V came to 0 bases and at J to 0 bases, leaving 3 bases not matched to a gene. CDR3 in amino acids: CASSLGTSGYQETQYF. CDR3 in DNA: TGCGCCAGCAGCTTGGGAACTAGCGGGTACCAAGAGACCCAGTACTTC.

There are a few counts of this clonotype. The DNA of the CDR3 is TGTGCCAGCAGAGATTTTGCATCGACAGGGGACCTCTACGAGCAGTACTTC. Protein: CASRDFASTGDLYEQYF. The gene calls are TRBV27 and TRBJ2-7, with TRBD1 identical over 8 bases. J was trimmed by 3 bases and V by 6 bases; bases with no gene match: 16. Germline values: CDR1 MNHEY, CDR2 SMNVEV (reference sequence). The CDR3 totals 17 residues.

The rearrangement uses TRBV4-3 and TRBJ2-2, with TRBD2 matching over 8 bases. The CDR3 consists of 16 residues. With V trimmed by 0 bases and J by 3 bases, 3 bases remained unmatched. Germline-derived CDR1 and CDR2 are LGHNA and YSLEER. For the CDR3, the DNA is TGCGCCAGCAGCCAAGACGGGGGGGGATACACCGGGGAGCTGTTTTTT. Translating gives CASSQDGGGYTGELFF.

DNA for the CDR3: TGCAGTGCTAGAGATACCCCGCCCGAGGGAACCGGGGAGCTGTTTTTT. Amino acid sequence: CSARDTPPEGTGELFF. The chain couples TRBV20-1 to TRBJ2-2; TRBD2 is a possible D gene (5 bases). The CDR3 is 16 amino acids. V lost 0 bases to trimming and J lost 5 bases, with 16 bases between them. In germline, CDR1 is DFQATT, CDR2 SNEGSKA (reference sequence).

This clonotype was seen repeatedly, ten times or more. This chain joins TRBV5-5 and TRBJ2-5; 7 nucleotides align to TRBD1. V lost 2 bases, J lost 14 bases, and 6 bases stayed unmatched. The CDR3 has 11 amino acids. Germline V lookup: CDR1 SGHKS, CDR2 YYEKEE (reference sequence). CDR3 sequence (DNA): TGTGCCAGCAGCTTTGGGGACAGTCACTACTTC. Translation: CASSFGDSHYF.

Only a few counts were recorded for this clonotype. The rearrangement joins TRBV20-1 to TRBJ2-1, with TRBD1 matching over 10 bases. CDR3 length: 14 residues. Germline V gives CDR1 DFQATT, CDR2 SNEGSKA (reference sequence). The trim removed 5 bases at V and 1 base at J, leaving 2 bases unmatched. In DNA, the CDR3 is TGCAGTGCTGGGGACAGGGGTTCCTACAATGAGCAGTTCTTC. It specifies CSAGDRGSYNEQFF.

This clonotype turned up a few times. The rearrangement links TRBV20-1 to TRBJ2-2, with 7 bases lining up with TRBD2. Germline CDR1 reads DFQATT; CDR2 reads SNEGSKA (reference sequence). CDR3 length: 14 residues. After removal of 6 bases from V and 2 bases from J, the junction contained 6 bases not matched to a gene. CDR3 DNA: TGCAGTGCCCCCCGCGGGGGTAACACCGGGGAGCTGTTTTTT. Protein product: CSAPRGGNTGELFF.

This clonotype was seen repeatedly, ten times or more. The chain recombines TRBV14 with TRBJ2-3; 7 bases fit TRBD1. The CDR3 totals 15 residues. The trim removed 2 bases at V and 3 bases at J, leaving 5 bases unmatched. CDR1 and CDR2 (germline): SGHDN, FVKESK. The CDR3 DNA reads TGTGCCAGCAGCCAATTGACAGGGAAGACAGATACGCAGTATTTT. Translated: CASSQLTGKTDTQYF.

The CDR3 region has the DNA TGCGCCAGCAGCCAAGAGACAGGCCACTCTGGAAACACCATATATTTT. It yields the protein CASSQETGHSGNTIYF. This sequence joins TRBV4-3 and TRBJ1-3; perhaps TRBD1 as D (6 bases). V lost 0 bases, J lost 0 bases, and 9 bases lay in between. The CDR3 is 16 residues long. Per germline, CDR1 LGHNA and CDR2 YSLEER.

This chain connects TRBV5-1 to TRBJ2-1; 7 nucleotides line up with TRBD2. CDR3 size: 13 residues. Germline CDR1 and CDR2: SGHRS and YFSETQ. Germline trimming cut 2 bases from V and 10 bases from J; bases unmatched to any gene: 6. CDR3 region: CASSFNLLAEQFF. DNA for the CDR3: TGCGCCAGCAGCTTCAACTTACTAGCGGAGCAGTTCTTC.

This clonotype was detected only a few times. The gene calls are TRBV10-1 and TRBJ2-2; tentatively, D is TRBD1 (6 bases). Trimming pared 4 bases from V and 5 bases from J, leaving 11 bases between. The CDR3 has 14 residues. Germline V gene data show CDR1 as WNHNN and CDR2 as SYGVQD (reference sequence). The CDR3 loop reads CASSGGGQTGELFF. CDR3 sequence (DNA): TGCGCCAGCAGTGGTGGGGGCCAGACCGGGGAGCTGTTTTTT.

The V gene is TRBV20-1, the J gene TRBJ2-5, with D maybe TRBD2 (5 bases). Germline V gene lookup returns CDR1 DFQATT and CDR2 SNEGSKA (reference sequence). The CDR3 is 14 amino acids. Trimming pared 6 bases from V and 4 bases from J, leaving 18 bases between. Here the CDR3 DNA reads TGCAGTGCCCAGGACTTTCCCCCAATAGAGACCCAGTACTTC. Protein product: CSAQDFPPIETQYF.

This clonotype was seen at least ten times. The chain employs TRBV5-1 and TRBJ2-5, with D unclear. The CDR3 covers 13 residues. Trimming pared 0 bases from V and 2 bases from J, leaving 5 bases between. Per germline, CDR1 SGHRS and CDR2 YFSETQ. CDR3 region: CASSLVPQETQYF. The CDR3 DNA reads as TGCGCCAGCAGCTTGGTTCCTCAAGAGACCCAGTACTTC.

This clonotype was seen only a few times. This chain links TRBV13 with TRBJ2-5; 12 nucleotides match TRBD2. The length of the CDR3 is 17 residues. The trim removed 2 bases at V and 4 bases at J, leaving 8 bases unmatched. CDR1 and CDR2 from the germline V gene are PRHDT and FYEKMQ (reference sequence). The CDR3 loop is CASSLSLAGGHGETQYF. CDR3 bases: TGTGCCAGCAGCTTAAGTCTAGCGGGGGGGCACGGAGAGACCCAGTACTTC.

This clonotype appeared a few times. The rearrangement joins TRBV7-2 to TRBJ2-7; 8 nucleotides line up with TRBD1. Per the germline V gene, CDR1 is SGHTA and CDR2 is FQGNSA. Losses at the gene ends were 1 base for V and 5 bases for J; bases not matched to a gene: 4. This CDR3 has 14 residues. The CDR3 sequence: CASSLGQGAHEQYF. The CDR3 region has the DNA TGTGCCAGCAGCTTAGGGCAGGGGGCCCACGAGCAGTACTTC.